The present TCR beta chain was sequenced within a study of CD8 T cells in ankylosing spondylitis. Study-wide results and caveats: In ankylosing spondylitis patients, matched synovial fluid reportedly showed significant enrichment of disease-linked clones. In synovial fluid and blood from reactive arthritis, some motif variants were previously reported.

Germline V gives CDR1 MGHRA, CDR2 YSYEKL. Trimming cost V 0 bases and J 2 bases; bases outside gene matches: 7. The CDR3 has 17 residues. This clonotype was seen at least ten times. Its cognate antigen is unknown. TCRdb reprocessed the 5' RACE reads with MiXCR, giving one entry per CDR3 protein. The table includes approximately 240,000 distinct CDR3 sequences, about 10% detected once. The J gene is TRBJ2-3, the V gene TRBV4-1, with 8 bases lining up with TRBD2. The material sequenced was blood, either unsorted or a sorted T cell fraction (not recorded which). The origin of this receptor is a male donor with ankylosing spondylitis or in good health (not recorded which). CDR3 loop: CASSQDSAGGTTDTQYF. The CDR3, as DNA: TGCGCCAGCAGCCAAGATTCGGCGGGGGGAACCACAGATACGCAGTATTTT.